The 32 T cell receptor beta chains in this list originate from one sample, sequenced in a study of blood T cell repertoires in COVID-19 (dated by TCRdb to the early 2020s). Receptors were amplified or captured by the immunoSEQ multiplex PCR assay. Imported from immuneACCESS, the table was reduced by TCRdb to in-frame sequences with V and J called. These copies leave out some clones; in studies compared against another copy, an unresolved V gene accounts for under half, and the cause of the remainder is not known. This sample has about 140,000 clones in its table, and around 86% of those were observed once. Of the sample, 2% to 3% falls within the top ten clones. The sample comprised peripheral blood. The receptors shown here come from a man aged 50 to 59 with active COVID-19.

This clone was picked up a small number of times. The rearrangement links TRBV2 to TRBJ2-7, with D perhaps matching TRBD2 (6 bases). V was clipped by 6 bases and J by 0 bases, with 12 bases between them. Looked up from germline, CDR1 is SNHLY and CDR2 is FYNNEI. CDR3 length: 14 residues. The CDR3 DNA follows: TGTGCCAGCAGGGTAGTCGGGGGCTCCTACGAGCAGTACTTC. Protein product: CASRVVGGSYEQYF.

This clone was counted only a few times. The sample holds other DNA sequences that translate to the same CDR3. The chain carries TRBV21-1 and TRBJ1-2. TRBV21-1 is a listed pseudogene. The CDR3 has 14 amino acids. CDR3 region: CASSKFRAGYGYTF. CDR3 in DNA: TGTGCCAGCAGCAAATTCCGGGCGGGCTATGGCTACACCTTC.

As regards this clone: One end of the junction fails to match germline, which may point to a read error. V is TRBV27 and J is TRBJ2-1, with D uncertain. Per germline, CDR1 MNHEY and CDR2 SMNVEV (reference sequence). The CDR3 is made up of 14 amino acids. The CDR3 loop reads CASSFAGLYSEQFF. CDR3 bases: TGTGCCAGCAGTTTTGCTGGCCTATACAGTGAGCAGTTCTTC.

The rearrangement joins TRBV10-3 to TRBJ1-2; D is unclear. Per germline, CDR1 ENHRY and CDR2 SYGVKD. This CDR3 has 14 amino acids. Trimming took 0 bases from V and 6 from J, leaving 11 bases between them. CDR3 loop: CAISESSRVDGYTF. In nucleotides, the CDR3 is TGTGCCATCAGTGAGTCCAGTCGGGTTGATGGCTACACCTTC.

V and J are TRBV7-9 and TRBJ2-5; possibly TRBD1 for D (6 bases). Trimming removed 5 bases from V and 4 bases from J, with 14 bases in between. The CDR3 is 14 amino acids. Germline CDR1 and CDR2: SEHNR and FQNEAQ (reference sequence). For the CDR3, the DNA is TGTGCCAGCAGCCACCTTAGGACAGCAGAGACCCAGTACTTC. This codes for CASSHLRTAETQYF.

This clone was recorded only once. This rearrangement joins TRBV20-1 to TRBJ2-1; no clear D. This CDR3 comprises 11 residues. Germline CDR1 DFQATT, CDR2 SNEGSKA (reference sequence). V lost 3 bases to trimming and J lost 6 bases, with 6 bases between them. CDR3 loop: CSASQANEQFF. The CDR3 nucleotides read TGCAGTGCTAGCCAGGCCAATGAGCAGTTCTTC.

The gene calls are TRBV19 and TRBJ1-1; D gene ambiguous. The V end was cut by 3 bases, the J end by 3 bases, with 8 bases between. CDR1 is LNHDA, CDR2 SQIVND, per germline (reference sequence). This CDR3 has 13 residues. CDR3 in amino acids: CASSIEGYTEAFF. The CDR3 bases are TGTGCCAGTAGTATTGAGGGATACACTGAAGCTTTCTTT.

This clone showed up just a few times. This chain joins TRBV7-2 and TRBJ2-7; TRBD2 matches 13 bases. The CDR3 runs to 15 residues. The germline gives CDR1 SGHTA, CDR2 FQGNSA. Trimming cost V 5 bases and J 7 bases; bases outside gene matches: 8. In DNA form, the CDR3 reads TGTGCCAGCAGCCGCACGACTAGCGGGGGGCGAGAGCAGTACTTC. This translates into CASSRTTSGGREQYF.

This chain uses TRBV28 with TRBJ1-1, with 8 positions matching TRBD1. Germline values: CDR1 MDHEN, CDR2 SYDVKM. There are 13 residues in the CDR3. Losses at the gene ends were 6 bases for V and 7 bases for J; bases not matched to a gene: 7. CDR3 sequence reads: CASRTGARGEAFF. CDR3 DNA: TGTGCCAGCAGGACAGGGGCCCGGGGTGAAGCTTTCTTT.

This chain uses TRBV27 with TRBJ2-1, with 13 bases identical to TRBD2. The CDR3 spans 15 residues. The germline gives CDR1 MNHEY, CDR2 SMNVEV (reference sequence). V dropped 4 bases and J dropped 10; count of bases not matched to a gene: 7. CDR3 loop: CASSSTSGGLREQFF. In nucleotides, the CDR3 is TGTGCCAGCAGTTCGACTAGCGGGGGGCTACGGGAGCAGTTCTTC.

The J gene is TRBJ1-5, the V gene TRBV7-2; D ambiguous. The V gene lost 7 bases and the J gene lost 6 bases, with 22 bases spanning the gap. Germline V gene data show CDR1 as SGHTA and CDR2 as FQGNSA. This CDR3 region has 16 residues. The CDR3 protein is CASTFSHTGKGQPQHF. The CDR3, as DNA: TGTGCCAGCACCTTCTCGCACACGGGGAAGGGTCAGCCCCAGCATTTT.

CDR3 protein: CASSEYRGFDNYEQYF. Here the CDR3 DNA reads TGTGCCAGCAGTGAATATCGGGGGTTTGATAACTACGAGCAGTACTTC. The gene calls are TRBV6-1 and TRBJ2-7; perhaps TRBD2 as D (6 bases). The germline CDR1 and CDR2 sequences are MNHNS and SASEGT. Trimming stripped 2 bases from V and 3 bases from J, with 17 bases between. This CDR3 is built from 16 residues.

This chain connects TRBV7-9 to TRBJ2-7; D is possibly TRBD1 (5 bases). This CDR3 contains 14 residues. Looked up from germline, CDR1 is SEHNR and CDR2 is FQNEAQ (reference sequence). V lost 0 bases, J lost 2 bases, and 8 bases lay in between. This CDR3 reads CASSLAGPAYEQYF. The CDR3 region has the DNA TGTGCCAGCAGCTTAGCGGGGCCGGCCTACGAGCAGTACTTC.

In regard to this clone: Additional DNA sequences in this sample encode the identical CDR3. This chain connects TRBV4-3 to TRBJ2-7; 9 nucleotides align to TRBD1. This CDR3 has 13 amino acids. Losses at the gene ends were 3 bases for V and 4 bases for J; bases not matched to a gene: 1. CDR1 is LGHNA and CDR2 is YSLEER in the germline V gene. CDR3 DNA sequence: TGCGCCAGCAGCCAGGACAGGGGATACGAGCAGTACTTC. This encodes CASSQDRGYEQYF.

This rearrangement joins TRBV6-6 to TRBJ2-7; 11 bases are shared with TRBD1. With 5 bases clipped from V and 6 bases from J, the junction kept 9 bases outside the gene matches. CDR1 is MNHNY, CDR2 SVGAGI, per germline (reference sequence). The CDR3 sequence is 15 residues long. CDR3 in amino acids: CASSARDRGDREQYF. In nucleotides, the CDR3 is TGTGCCAGCAGTGCCCGGGACAGGGGGGATCGCGAGCAGTACTTC.

This chain uses TRBV7-2 with TRBJ2-1, with a possible D match to TRBD1 (5 bases). The germline V gene encodes CDR1 SGHTA and CDR2 FQGNSA. The length of the CDR3 is 15 residues. The V gene lost 1 base and the J gene lost 3 bases, with 10 bases spanning the gap. CDR3 bases: TGTGCCAGCAGCTTAGGGGGCCGCAACTACAATGAGCAGTTCTTC. Its translation: CASSLGGRNYNEQFF.

In DNA, the CDR3 is TGCAGCACCCACCCCCATAGACAAGACAGTGAAGCTTTCTTT. Translating gives CSTHPHRQDSEAFF. This chain connects TRBV29-1 to TRBJ1-1; TRBD1 is a possible D gene (5 bases). The V gene's germline CDR1 is SQVTM and CDR2 ANQGSEA. V dropped 8 bases and J dropped 7 bases, with 23 bases sitting between them. The CDR3 has 14 residues.

This clone showed up just once. The chain is built from TRBV10-1 and TRBJ1-1, with D unresolved. Germline CDR1 and CDR2: WNHNN and SYGVQD (reference sequence). V lost 5 bases, J lost 6 bases, and 13 bases lay in between. This CDR3 is 13 amino acids long. CDR3 residues: CASSWTGTAEAFF. CDR3 DNA sequence: TGCGCCAGCAGTTGGACTGGTACAGCTGAAGCTTTCTTT.

V gene TRBV7-4 combines with J gene TRBJ2-7; 9 positions agree with TRBD1. This CDR3 spans 19 amino acids. Germline V gene sequence: CDR1 SGHVT, CDR2 SQSDAQ. J lost 3 bases, V lost 3 bases, and 18 bases had no gene match. CDR3 region: CASSLGDGTGFREGYEQYF. For the CDR3, the DNA is TGTGCCAGCAGCTTGGGGGACGGGACAGGGTTTCGGGAAGGCTACGAGCAGTACTTC.

This rearrangement joins TRBV5-1 to TRBJ1-1, with TRBD1 identical over 10 bases. The length of the CDR3 is 14 residues. After removal of 2 bases from V and 8 bases from J, the junction contained 6 bases not matched to a gene. Per the germline V gene, CDR1 is SGHRS and CDR2 is YFSETQ. For the CDR3, the DNA is TGCGCCAGCAGCTTAGACAGGGGGCGAGGAGAAGCTTTCTTT. Its translation is CASSLDRGRGEAFF.

The CDR3 region is CASTPWSSGGQGDTQYF. The CDR3, as DNA: TGTGCCAGCACCCCCTGGTCTAGCGGGGGGCAGGGAGATACGCAGTATTTT. The rearrangement uses TRBV6-8 and TRBJ2-3; 11 positions match TRBD2. Trimming removed 7 bases from V and 5 bases from J; junction bases left unmatched: 14. The CDR3 extends over 17 amino acids. Germline V gene sequence: CDR1 MNHGY, CDR2 SAAAGT.

This chain joins TRBV19 and TRBJ2-7, with 10 bases lining up with TRBD1. This CDR3 spans 17 amino acids. Germline assignment: CDR1 LNHDA and CDR2 SQIVND (reference sequence). V lost 6 bases to trimming and J lost 4 bases; unmatched junction nucleotides: 15. CDR3 loop: CASSHIPGTGASYEQYF. In nucleotides, the CDR3 is TGTGCCAGTAGCCACATCCCCGGGACAGGGGCATCTTACGAGCAGTACTTC.

The chain uses TRBV6-2 or TRBV6-3 and TRBJ1-1; TRBD1 might be the D (5 bases). The CDR3 sequence is 14 residues long. Germline V gene sequence: CDR1 MNHEY, CDR2 SVGEGT. The ends were cut back, 5 bases at V and 1 base at J, with 11 bases in the middle. CDR3 bases: TGTGCCAGCAGTGATCAGGGCGCGAACACTGAAGCTTTCTTT. Translated: CASSDQGANTEAFF.

CDR3 bases: TGTGCCAGCAGCGTAGAAACAGGGAGGGTCGCCGGGGAGCTGTTTTTT. Protein: CASSVETGRVAGELFF. The chain joins TRBV9 to TRBJ2-2; D possibly corresponds to TRBD2 (7 bases). CDR1 and CDR2 from the germline V gene are SGDLS and YYNGEE. This CDR3 contains 16 residues. V was clipped by 0 bases and J by 6 bases, with 15 bases between them. The full variable domain, completed using reference TRBV9 and TRBJ2-2, is DSGVTQTPKHLITATGQRVTLRCSPRSGDLSVYWYQQSLDQGLQFLIQYYNGEERAKGNILERFSAQQFPDLHSELNLSSLELGDSALYFCASSVETGRVAGELFFGEGSRLTVL.

The chain combines TRBV10-3 with TRBJ2-1; TRBD1 matches at 7 bases. Losses at the gene ends were 9 bases for V and 7 bases for J; bases not matched to a gene: 9. Germline CDR1 is ENHRY and CDR2 is SYGVKD. The CDR3 length is 13 residues. The CDR3 region is CAIRGLSDNEQFF. As DNA, the CDR3 is TGTGCCATTAGGGGGCTAAGTGATAATGAGCAGTTCTTC.

V usage is TRBV27 and J usage is TRBJ1-6, with TRBD1 identical over 8 bases. CDR3 length equals 14 residues. Per germline, CDR1 MNHEY and CDR2 SMNVEV (reference sequence). The ends lost 8 bases at V and 9 bases at J; junction bases unmatched: 9. The DNA for the CDR3 is TGTGCCAGCCGAATTACAGGGGGAGGTTCACCCCTCCACTTT. This sequence encodes CASRITGGGSPLHF.

The chain has TRBV6-5 and TRBJ1-5; TRBD1 matches at 10 bases. Germline V gene lookup returns CDR1 MNHEY and CDR2 SVGAGI. The CDR3 covers 14 residues. Trimming at V came to 6 bases and at J to 8 bases, leaving 7 bases not matched to a gene. In DNA, the CDR3 is TGTGCCAGCAGCCGCGGGGGACAGGGGAAGCCCCAGCATTTT. Translated: CASSRGGQGKPQHF.

This rearrangement joins TRBV11-2 to TRBJ2-5; TRBD2 matches at 9 bases. With 5 bases clipped from V and 5 bases from J, the junction kept 6 bases outside the gene matches. Germline CDR1 reads SGHAT; CDR2 reads FQNNGV. The CDR3 runs 14 residues. This CDR3 reads CASSIPSGAETQYF. CDR3 sequence (DNA): TGTGCCAGCAGCATCCCTAGCGGGGCGGAGACCCAGTACTTC.

The V and J genes are TRBV19 and TRBJ2-5; 7 bases map to TRBD1. The germline gives CDR1 LNHDA, CDR2 SQIVND (reference sequence). The CDR3 is 15 amino acids. Trimming removed 6 bases from V and 4 bases from J; junction bases left unmatched: 11. CDR3 sequence (DNA): TGTGCCAGTAGCCAAGAAAAGACAGGGCCAGAGACCCAGTACTTC. Translation gives CASSQEKTGPETQYF.

This clone was picked up one time. This chain uses TRBV6-1 with TRBJ1-2; D is unresolved. The length of the CDR3 is 13 residues. The germline gives CDR1 MNHNS, CDR2 SASEGT. Trimming pared 2 bases from V and 4 bases from J, leaving 8 bases between. This chain's CDR3 is CASSESPGYGYTF. The DNA for the CDR3 is TGTGCCAGCAGTGAAAGCCCCGGCTATGGCTACACCTTC.

The chain uses TRBV6-5 and TRBJ1-1; 8 bases are a match to TRBD1. The CDR3 consists of 13 residues. The germline CDR1 and CDR2 sequences are MNHEY and SVGAGI. V lost 4 bases and J lost 6; bases outside the gene matches: 4. The CDR3 nucleotides read TGTGCCAGCAGTTCTCAGGGGGCTTCTGAAGCTTTCTTT. It encodes CASSSQGASEAFF.

The chain is built from TRBV5-1 and TRBJ2-2, with 8 bases identical to TRBD2. The length of the CDR3 is 16 residues. J was trimmed by 1 base and V by 7 bases; bases with no gene match: 9. Germline V gives CDR1 SGHRS, CDR2 YFSETQ. In DNA form, the CDR3 reads TGCGCCAGCCGGGCCGGGGGGGCCAGGAACACCGGGGAGCTGTTTTTT. Protein sequence: CASRAGGARNTGELFF. Full variable domain (outside the CDR3, taken from reference TRBV5-1 and TRBJ2-2): KAGVTQTPRYLIKTRGQQVTLSCSPISGHRSVSWYQQTPGQGLQFLFEYFSETQRNKGNFPGRFSGRQFSNSRSEMNVSTLELGDSALYLCASRAGGARNTGELFFGEGSRLTVL.